A single sample is the source of the 20 T cell receptor beta chains below, sequenced in a study of T cells after yellow fever vaccination. MiXCR, applied by TCRdb to the 5' RACE reads, yields one record per CDR3 protein. The sample includes approximately 580,000 distinct CDR3 sequences, about a sixth of them seen just once. Specimen: PBMCs, collected 5 to 6 days after the first yellow fever vaccination. Source of these receptors: a young man who received the YFV17D yellow fever vaccine.

This chain joins TRBV30 and TRBJ1-5, with D tentatively TRBD1 (6 bases). Trimming shortened V by 0 bases and J by 7 bases, and 10 bases separated the two germline ends. This CDR3 region has 13 residues. Germline values: CDR1 GTSNPN, CDR2 SVGIG (reference sequence). The DNA for the CDR3 is TGTGCCTGGAGTGTAAACAGGGAGCAGCCCCAGCATTTT. Translated: CAWSVNREQPQHF.

This clonotype was observed a few times. The chain couples TRBV18 to TRBJ2-3; TRBD1 is a possible D gene (6 bases). V lost 2 bases to trimming and J lost 1 base, with 10 bases between them. The CDR3 runs 15 residues. In germline, CDR1 is KGHSH, CDR2 LQKENI. CDR3: CASSPGQPRTDTQYF. The DNA for the CDR3 is TGTGCCAGCTCACCAGGACAGCCCCGCACAGATACGCAGTATTTT.

V and J are TRBV5-1 and TRBJ2-2; the D gene is possibly TRBD1 (6 bases). The CDR3 sequence is 16 residues long. CDR1 SGHRS and CDR2 YFSETQ come from the germline V gene. Trimming removed 3 bases at V and 7 bases at J, with 19 bases between. The DNA for the CDR3 is TGCGCCAGCAGCTCGAGGCTGGGACACCCCGGCGGGGAGCTGTTTTTT. As protein: CASSSRLGHPGGELFF. Looking up the rest from reference TRBV5-1 and TRBJ2-2 gives the full variable domain: KAGVTQTPRYLIKTRGQQVTLSCSPISGHRSVSWYQQTPGQGLQFLFEYFSETQRNKGNFPGRFSGRQFSNSRSEMNVSTLELGDSALYLCASSSRLGHPGGELFFGEGSRLTVL.

This clonotype was seen more than once but under ten times. The V call is TRBV20-1, the J call TRBJ2-2; possible D gene TRBD2, 6 bases. Germline assignment: CDR1 DFQATT and CDR2 SNEGSKA (reference sequence). The length of the CDR3 is 16 residues. The V gene lost 0 bases and the J gene lost 1 base, with 12 bases spanning the gap. The CDR3 region is CSARDWRAGNTGELFF. In DNA form, the CDR3 reads TGCAGTGCTAGAGATTGGAGGGCAGGGAACACCGGGGAGCTGTTTTTT.

CDR3 loop: CATGGRNQPQHF. The CDR3 nucleotides read TGTGCCACCGGGGGAAGGAATCAGCCCCAGCATTTT. The genes are TRBV27 and TRBJ1-5; D possibly corresponds to TRBD1 (5 bases). The CDR3 loop spans 12 amino acids. Germline V lookup: CDR1 MNHEY, CDR2 SMNVEV (reference sequence). The ends were cut back, 10 bases at V and 4 bases at J, with 11 bases in the middle.

Only a few counts were recorded for this clonotype. V is TRBV5-1 and J is TRBJ2-1, with 11 bases fitting TRBD1. CDR3 length equals 12 residues. Per germline, CDR1 SGHRS and CDR2 YFSETQ. V lost 4 bases and J lost 13; bases outside the gene matches: 4. The CDR3 protein is CASSPDRGPQFF. The CDR3 DNA sequence: TGCGCCAGCAGCCCGGACAGGGGGCCTCAGTTCTTC.

The chain links TRBV20-1 to TRBJ2-5, with 7 positions matching TRBD1. The CDR3 is made up of 16 amino acids. V trimming: 5 bases; J trimming: 5 bases; junction bases outside the gene matches: 17. Germline CDR1 and CDR2: DFQATT and SNEGSKA (reference sequence). CDR3 DNA sequence: TGCAGTGCTTCCCCGGGACAGCCGTACCAAGAGGAGACCCAGTACTTC. It yields the protein CSASPGQPYQEETQYF.

The CDR3 protein is CASQGGDSGNTIYF. CDR3 sequence (DNA): TGTGCCAGCCAGGGGGGAGACTCTGGAAACACCATATATTTT. The chain uses TRBV18 and TRBJ1-3; 7 bases line up with TRBD1. Germline V gene data show CDR1 as KGHSH and CDR2 as LQKENI. V lost 8 bases, J lost 0 bases, and 4 bases stayed unmatched. The CDR3 is 14 residues long. The full variable domain, rest sourced from reference TRBV18 and TRBJ1-3, is NAGVMQNPRHLVRRRGQEARLRCSPMKGHSHVYWYRQLPEEGLKFMVYLQKENIIDESGMPKERFSAEFPKEGPSILRIQQVVRGDSAAYFCASQGGDSGNTIYFGEGSWLTVV.

Many counts were recorded for this clonotype. The rearrangement uses TRBV12-3 or TRBV12-4 and TRBJ1-2; 12 nucleotides match TRBD1. The junction had 7 bases not matched to a gene; V was cut back by 4 bases and J by 7 bases. The CDR3 is 15 amino acids. CDR3 sequence: CASSYGTGGSTGYTF. Here the CDR3 DNA reads TGTGCCAGCAGTTATGGGACAGGGGGCTCCACTGGCTACACCTTC.

In this sample, this clonotype turned up a few times. CDR3 nucleotide sequence: TGTGCCAGCAGCCAAGATCCGAGCAGGGGAGAGACCCAGTACTTC. This codes for CASSQDPSRGETQYF. This chain uses TRBV4-2 with TRBJ2-5, with a possible D match to TRBD1 (6 bases). The germline V and J ends were trimmed by 0 bases and 4 bases, with 12 bases remaining between them. Germline-derived CDR1 and CDR2 are LGHNA and YNFKEQ. The length of the CDR3 is 15 residues.

This clonotype was counted only a few times. The V and J genes are TRBV7-3 and TRBJ2-3, with D perhaps TRBD1 or TRBD2 (5 bases each). This CDR3 has 16 residues. V lost 1 base and J 2 bases, leaving 13 bases between the germline ends. Germline-derived CDR1 and CDR2 are SGHTA and FQGTGA. The DNA of the CDR3 is TGTGCCAGCAGCTTAAGGCCCGGGGCCAACACAGATACGCAGTATTTT. Translating it yields CASSLRPGANTDTQYF.

This clonotype was counted between two and nine times. The chain combines TRBV6-2 or TRBV6-3 with TRBJ2-7; the D is unclear. The V end was cut by 7 bases, the J end by 0 bases, with 13 bases between. The length of the CDR3 is 14 residues. CDR1 and CDR2 from the germline V gene are MNHEY and SVGEGT. The DNA of the CDR3 is TGTGCCAGCACCAGGACCGCCAGCTCCTACGAGCAGTACTTC. Its translation: CASTRTASSYEQYF.

This clonotype was counted many times. J is TRBJ1-1 and V is TRBV7-2; D not resolved. Trimming removed 2 bases at V and 4 bases at J, with 11 bases between. This CDR3 has 14 residues. The germline V gene encodes CDR1 SGHTA and CDR2 FQGNSA. The CDR3 nucleotides read TGTGCCAGCAGCTTACGCGATCGGGGCACTGAAGCTTTCTTT. It translates to CASSLRDRGTEAFF.

Only a few counts were recorded for this clonotype. V gene TRBV28 combines with J gene TRBJ2-2, with 9 nucleotides matching TRBD2. This CDR3 contains 17 residues. Unmatched junction bases numbered 7, after V lost 2 bases and J lost 3 bases. The V gene's germline CDR1 is MDHEN and CDR2 SYDVKM. CDR3 loop: CASSLGLAGIYTGELFF. The CDR3 bases are TGTGCCAGCAGTTTAGGTCTAGCGGGGATATACACCGGGGAGCTGTTTTTT. The entire variable domain, with the rest obtained from reference TRBV28 and TRBJ2-2, is as follows: DVKVTQSSRYLVKRTGEKVFLECVQDMDHENMFWYRQDPGLGLRLIYFSYDVKMKEKGDIPEGYSVSREKKERFSLILESASTNQTSMYLCASSLGLAGIYTGELFFGEGSRLTVL.

This clonotype was counted only a few times. The J gene is TRBJ2-5, the V gene TRBV20-1, with 7 nucleotides matching TRBD2. CDR3 length: 14 amino acids. The germline V gene encodes CDR1 DFQATT and CDR2 SNEGSKA (reference sequence). J lost 9 bases, V lost 0 bases, and 10 bases had no gene match. CDR3 DNA: TGCAGTGCTAGAGATTTCGCGTTTCGGGGGGCCCAGTACTTC. It encodes CSARDFAFRGAQYF.

This clonotype turned up a few times. The rearrangement uses TRBV30 and TRBJ1-5; D might be TRBD1 (6 bases). Germline values: CDR1 GTSNPN, CDR2 SVGIG (reference sequence). Deletions cut 2 bases from V and 2 bases from J, with 7 bases between. The length of the CDR3 is 13 residues. CDR3 nucleotides: TGTGCCTGGAGTCGACAGGGCAATCAGCCCCAGCATTTT. Translated: CAWSRQGNQPQHF. The full variable domain, rest sourced from reference TRBV30 and TRBJ1-5, is SQTIHQWPATLVQPVGSPLSLECTVEGTSNPNLYWYRQAAGRGLQLLFYSVGIGQISSEVPQNLSASRPQDRQFILSSKKLLLSDSGFYLCAWSRQGNQPQHFGDGTRLSIL.

This clonotype has only one observation. V usage is TRBV7-3 and J usage is TRBJ2-5; the match to TRBD2 covers 7 bases. The germline V gene has CDR1 SGHTA and CDR2 FQGTGA. The J segment lost 5 bases and the V segment lost 5 bases, leaving 8 bases of the junction unmatched. There are 14 residues in the CDR3. CDR3 region: CASSAGTTGETQYF. The CDR3 bases are TGTGCCAGCAGCGCCGGGACTACGGGGGAGACCCAGTACTTC.

A few counts support this clonotype. The chain couples TRBV5-1 to TRBJ2-3; a weak D match, TRBD2 (6 bases). V was trimmed by 3 bases and J by 1 base, leaving 18 bases between them. The CDR3 covers 17 residues. Germline loops: CDR1 SGHRS, CDR2 YFSETQ. Written as DNA, the CDR3 is TGCGCCAGCAGCTCCCTGGGCGGGGACTGGGGCACAGATACGCAGTATTTT. Its translation: CASSSLGGDWGTDTQYF. Variable domain in full (rest from reference TRBV5-1 and TRBJ2-3): KAGVTQTPRYLIKTRGQQVTLSCSPISGHRSVSWYQQTPGQGLQFLFEYFSETQRNKGNFPGRFSGRQFSNSRSEMNVSTLELGDSALYLCASSSLGGDWGTDTQYFGPGTRLTVL.

This clonotype was seen at least ten times. The chain carries TRBV7-2 and TRBJ1-1, with D unresolved. CDR1 is SGHTA and CDR2 is FQGNSA in the germline V gene. CDR3 size: 14 residues. Trimming shortened V by 0 bases and J by 5 bases, and 10 bases separated the two germline ends. The CDR3 DNA is TGTGCCAGCAGCTTAGCGCCGGGTAGAACTGAAGCTTTCTTT. It encodes CASSLAPGRTEAFF. The full variable domain, with the rest looked up from reference TRBV7-2 and TRBJ1-1, is GAGVSQSPSNKVTEKGKDVELRCDPISGHTALYWYRQSLGQGLEFLIYFQGNSAPDKSGLPSDRFSAERTGGSVSTLTIQRTQQEDSAVYLCASSLAPGRTEAFFGQGTRLTVV.

V and J are TRBV29-1 and TRBJ2-1; D may be TRBD1 (7 bases). The CDR3 is 15 amino acids. From germline, CDR1 is SQVTM and CDR2 ANQGSEA. Deletions cut 6 bases from V and 0 bases from J, with 15 bases between. Written as DNA, the CDR3 is TGCAGCGTCCCGGGACAGACTAGCTCCTACAATGAGCAGTTCTTC. Its protein product is CSVPGQTSSYNEQFF.